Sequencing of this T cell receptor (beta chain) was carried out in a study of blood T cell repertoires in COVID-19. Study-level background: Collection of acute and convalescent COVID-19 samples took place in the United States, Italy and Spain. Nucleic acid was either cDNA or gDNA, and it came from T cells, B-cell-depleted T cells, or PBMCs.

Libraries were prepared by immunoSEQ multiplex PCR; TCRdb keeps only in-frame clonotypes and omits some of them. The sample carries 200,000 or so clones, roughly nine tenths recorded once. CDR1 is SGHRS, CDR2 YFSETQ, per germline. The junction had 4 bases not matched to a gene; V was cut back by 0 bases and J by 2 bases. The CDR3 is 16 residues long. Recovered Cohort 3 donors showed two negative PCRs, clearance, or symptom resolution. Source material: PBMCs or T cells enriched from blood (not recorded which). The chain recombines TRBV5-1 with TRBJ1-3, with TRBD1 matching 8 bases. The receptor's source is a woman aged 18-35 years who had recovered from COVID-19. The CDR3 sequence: CASSLDGQGAGNTIYF. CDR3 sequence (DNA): TGCGCCAGCAGCTTGGATGGACAGGGCGCTGGAAACACCATATATTTT.